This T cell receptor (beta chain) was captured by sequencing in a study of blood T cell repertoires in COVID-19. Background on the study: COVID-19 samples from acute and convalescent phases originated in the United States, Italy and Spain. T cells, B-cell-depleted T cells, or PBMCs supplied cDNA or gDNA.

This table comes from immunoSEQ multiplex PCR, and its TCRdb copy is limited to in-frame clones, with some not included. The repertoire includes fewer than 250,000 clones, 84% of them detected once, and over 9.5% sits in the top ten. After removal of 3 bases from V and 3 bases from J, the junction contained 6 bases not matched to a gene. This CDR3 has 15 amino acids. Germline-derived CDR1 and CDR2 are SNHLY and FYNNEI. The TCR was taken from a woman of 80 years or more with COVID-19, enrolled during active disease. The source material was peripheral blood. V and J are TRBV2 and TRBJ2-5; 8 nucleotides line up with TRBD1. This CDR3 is CASSDRAGGKETQYF. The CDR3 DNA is TGTGCCAGCAGTGATAGGGCAGGGGGCAAAGAGACCCAGTACTTC.